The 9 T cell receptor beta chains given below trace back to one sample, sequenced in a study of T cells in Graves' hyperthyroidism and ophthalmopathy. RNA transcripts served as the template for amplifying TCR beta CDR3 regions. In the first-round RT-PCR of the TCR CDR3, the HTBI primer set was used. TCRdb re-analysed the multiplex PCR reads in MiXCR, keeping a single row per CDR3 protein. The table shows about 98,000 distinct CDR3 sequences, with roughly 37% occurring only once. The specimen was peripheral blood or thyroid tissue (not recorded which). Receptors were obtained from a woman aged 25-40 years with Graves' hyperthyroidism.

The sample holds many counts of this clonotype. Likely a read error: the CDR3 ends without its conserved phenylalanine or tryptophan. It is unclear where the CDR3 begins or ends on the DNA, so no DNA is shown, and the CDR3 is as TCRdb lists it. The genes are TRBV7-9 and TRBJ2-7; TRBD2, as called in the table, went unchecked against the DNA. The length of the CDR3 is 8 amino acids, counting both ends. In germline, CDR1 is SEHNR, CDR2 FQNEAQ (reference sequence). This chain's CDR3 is CASSSLAG.

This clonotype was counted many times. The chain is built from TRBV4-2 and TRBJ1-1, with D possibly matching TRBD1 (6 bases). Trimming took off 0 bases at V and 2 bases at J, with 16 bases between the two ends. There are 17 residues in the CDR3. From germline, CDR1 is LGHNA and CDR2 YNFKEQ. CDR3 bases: TGTGCCAGCAGCCAAGATGTGGGGGGCCGGAGCAACACTGAAGCTTTCTTT. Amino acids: CASSQDVGGRSNTEAFF.

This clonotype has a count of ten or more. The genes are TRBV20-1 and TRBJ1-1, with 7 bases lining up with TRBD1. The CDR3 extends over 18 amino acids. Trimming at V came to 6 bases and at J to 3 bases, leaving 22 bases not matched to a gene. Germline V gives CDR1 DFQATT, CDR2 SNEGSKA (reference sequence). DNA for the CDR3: TGCAGTGCCCGGCCCGGTTTAGACAGGGAGGGATATTACACTGAAGCTTTCTTT. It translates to CSARPGLDREGYYTEAFF.

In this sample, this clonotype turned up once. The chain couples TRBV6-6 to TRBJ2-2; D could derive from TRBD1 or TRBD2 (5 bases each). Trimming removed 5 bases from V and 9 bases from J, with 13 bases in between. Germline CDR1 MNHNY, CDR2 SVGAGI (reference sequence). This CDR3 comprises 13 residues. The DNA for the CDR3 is TGTGCCAGCAGTCCCGGGACGGCTAGGGAGCTGTTTTTT. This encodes CASSPGTARELFF.

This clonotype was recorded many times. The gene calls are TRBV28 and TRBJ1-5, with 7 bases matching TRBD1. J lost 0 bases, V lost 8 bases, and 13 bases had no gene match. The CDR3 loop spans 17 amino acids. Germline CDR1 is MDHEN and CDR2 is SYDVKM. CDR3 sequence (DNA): TGTGCCAGCGGCTTAGCGACAGGGTTTTATAGCAATCAGCCCCAGCATTTT. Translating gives CASGLATGFYSNQPQHF.

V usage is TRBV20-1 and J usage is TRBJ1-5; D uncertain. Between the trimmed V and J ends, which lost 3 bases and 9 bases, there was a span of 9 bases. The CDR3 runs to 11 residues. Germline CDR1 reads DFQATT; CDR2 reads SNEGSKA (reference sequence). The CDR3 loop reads CSASGRAPQHF. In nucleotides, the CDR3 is TGCAGTGCTAGCGGGAGGGCGCCCCAGCATTTT.

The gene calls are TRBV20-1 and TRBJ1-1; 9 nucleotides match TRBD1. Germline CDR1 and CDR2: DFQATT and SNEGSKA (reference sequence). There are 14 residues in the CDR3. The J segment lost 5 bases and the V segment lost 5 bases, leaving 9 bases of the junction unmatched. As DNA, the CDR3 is TGCAGTGCTCAACGACAGGGGGGATGGACTGAAGCTTTCTTT. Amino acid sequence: CSAQRQGGWTEAFF.

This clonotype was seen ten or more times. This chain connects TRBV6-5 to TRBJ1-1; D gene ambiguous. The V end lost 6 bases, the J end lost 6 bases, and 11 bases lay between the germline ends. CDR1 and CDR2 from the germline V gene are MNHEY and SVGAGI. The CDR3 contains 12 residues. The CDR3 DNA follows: TGTGCCAGCAGCCCCAACAGCGCTGAAGCTTTCTTT. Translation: CASSPNSAEAFF.

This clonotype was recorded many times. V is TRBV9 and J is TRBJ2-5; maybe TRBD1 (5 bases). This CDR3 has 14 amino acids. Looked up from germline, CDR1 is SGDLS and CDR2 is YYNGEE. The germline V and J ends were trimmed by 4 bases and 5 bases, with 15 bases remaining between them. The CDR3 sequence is CASSSSRGWETQYF. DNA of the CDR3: TGTGCCAGCAGCAGTAGTAGGGGATGGGAGACCCAGTACTTC.